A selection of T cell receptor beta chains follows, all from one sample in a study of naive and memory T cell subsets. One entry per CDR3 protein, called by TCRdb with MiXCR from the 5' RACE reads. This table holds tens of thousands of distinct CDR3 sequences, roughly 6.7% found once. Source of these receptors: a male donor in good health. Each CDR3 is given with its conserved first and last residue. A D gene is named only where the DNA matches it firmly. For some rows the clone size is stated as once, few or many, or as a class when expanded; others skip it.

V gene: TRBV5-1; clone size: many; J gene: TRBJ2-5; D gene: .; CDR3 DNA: TGCGCCAGCAGCTTGTCGGGAGAGACCCAGTACTTC; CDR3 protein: CASSLSGETQYF
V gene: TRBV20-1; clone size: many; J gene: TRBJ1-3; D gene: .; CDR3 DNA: TGCAGTGCTACTGGGGGGGCAGTACGAAACACCATATATTTT; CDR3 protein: CSATGGAVRNTIYF
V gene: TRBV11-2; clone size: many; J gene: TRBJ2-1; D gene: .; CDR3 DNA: TGTGCCAGCAGCTTAGTTGAGCTGTTATACAATGAGCAGTTCTTC; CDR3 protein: CASSLVELLYNEQFF
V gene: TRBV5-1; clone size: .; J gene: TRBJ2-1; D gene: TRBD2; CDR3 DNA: TGCGCCAGCAGCTTGGCGGGACTAACATACAATGAGCAGTTCTTC; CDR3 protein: CASSLAGLTYNEQFF
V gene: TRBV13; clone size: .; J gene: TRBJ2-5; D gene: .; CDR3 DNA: TGTGCCAGCAGCTTAGGCGTGGGGCCCTGGGAGACCCAGTACTTC; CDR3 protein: CASSLGVGPWETQYF
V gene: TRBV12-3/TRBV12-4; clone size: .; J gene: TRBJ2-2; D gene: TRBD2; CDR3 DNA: TGTGCCAGCAGCCCCTGGACTAGCGGGGATAACACCGGGGAGCTGTTTTTT; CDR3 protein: CASSPWTSGDNTGELFF
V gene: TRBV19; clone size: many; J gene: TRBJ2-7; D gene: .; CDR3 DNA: TGTGCCAGTAGTACCCCTACAGGATTTCGGCACGAGCAGTACTTC; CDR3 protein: CASSTPTGFRHEQYF
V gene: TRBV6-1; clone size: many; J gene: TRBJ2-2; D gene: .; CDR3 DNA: TGTGCCAGCAGTCTTATATGGGACACCGGGGAGCTGTTTTTT; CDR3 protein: CASSLIWDTGELFF
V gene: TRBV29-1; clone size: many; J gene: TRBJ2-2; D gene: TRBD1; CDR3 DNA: TGCAGCGTTGAAAATCCCGGGACAGGGGAGGCCGGGGAGCTGTTTTTT; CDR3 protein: CSVENPGTGEAGELFF
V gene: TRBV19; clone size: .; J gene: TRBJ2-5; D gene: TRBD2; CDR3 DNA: TGTGCCAGTAGTATAGTGGCTAGCGGGAAGTACCAAGAGACCCAGTACTTC; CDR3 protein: CASSIVASGKYQETQYF
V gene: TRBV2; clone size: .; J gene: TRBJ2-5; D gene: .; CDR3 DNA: TGTGCCAGCAGACATCTAAACGAAGAGACCCAGTACTTC; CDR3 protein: CASRHLNEETQYF
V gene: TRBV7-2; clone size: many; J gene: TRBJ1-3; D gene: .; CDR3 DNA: TGTGCCAGCAGCCTAGGACGAGGGCCGGGCTCTGGAAACACCATATATTTT; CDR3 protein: CASSLGRGPGSGNTIYF